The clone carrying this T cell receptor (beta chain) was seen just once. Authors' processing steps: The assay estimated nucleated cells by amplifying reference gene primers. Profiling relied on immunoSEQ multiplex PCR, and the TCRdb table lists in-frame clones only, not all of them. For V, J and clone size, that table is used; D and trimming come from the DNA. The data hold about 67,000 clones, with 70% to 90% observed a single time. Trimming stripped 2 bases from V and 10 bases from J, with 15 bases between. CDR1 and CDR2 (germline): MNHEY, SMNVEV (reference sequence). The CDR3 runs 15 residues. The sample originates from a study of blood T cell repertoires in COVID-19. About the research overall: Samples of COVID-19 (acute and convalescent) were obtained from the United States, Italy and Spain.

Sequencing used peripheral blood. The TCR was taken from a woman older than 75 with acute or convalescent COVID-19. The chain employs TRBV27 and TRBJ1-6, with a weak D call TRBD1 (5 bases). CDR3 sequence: CASSLRGGTVSPLHF. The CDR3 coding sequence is TGTGCCAGCAGTTTACGGGGAGGGACGGTCTCACCCCTCCACTTT.